This is a list of T cell receptor beta chains from one sample in a study of T cell repertoires in cytomegalovirus infection. Their antigens remain unidentified. TCRdb fed the reads into MiXCR, producing one record per CDR3 protein. Among roughly 730,000 distinct CDR3 sequences listed, 30% to 40% were seen once. Sequencing was performed on cultured PBMCs, taken from culture after CMV antigen stimulation. The receptors stem from a human donor in good health (CMV status not recorded). Some clones in this sample may be carry-over from other donors' samples. The CDR3 runs from the conserved cysteine through the conserved F or W. Fields, in order: V gene, D gene, J gene, CDR3 protein. The D gene is left open where the match is weak.

TRBV7-2	TRBD2	TRBJ2-5	CASSLDPVGGRAQETQYF
TRBV7-2	TRBD2	TRBJ2-7	CASSLANARGEAAQRRLQYF
TRBV12-3/TRBV12-4	.	TRBJ1-3	CASSFGAGRAAGNTIYF
TRBV11-2	TRBD1	TRBJ1-1	CASSLDRTGLNTEAFF
TRBV7-9	TRBD1	TRBJ2-3	CASSLAQGVADTQYF
TRBV18	TRBD1	TRBJ1-5	CASSPGTGGGSNQPQHF
TRBV12-3/TRBV12-4	.	TRBJ2-1	CASSFSRSGEQFF
TRBV6-2/TRBV6-3	.	TRBJ2-7	CACSYQTGEQYF
TRBV11-2	TRBD1	TRBJ2-7	CASSLFLGQTYEQYF
TRBV19	.	TRBJ1-5	CASSIDSGLNQPQHF
TRBV6-1	TRBD1	TRBJ2-2	CASSIRTGNTGELFF
TRBV12-3/TRBV12-4	.	TRBJ1-2	CASKKMSVGYGYTF
TRBV7-4	.	TRBJ1-2	CASTPRADGYTF
TRBV5-1	.	TRBJ2-3	CASSPGPAEDTQYF
TRBV7-8	.	TRBJ1-1	CASSSRPANTEAFF
TRBV6-1	TRBD1	TRBJ1-5	CASTPGTGYNQPQHF
TRBV29-1	.	TRBJ1-2	CSGLRGGYGYTF
TRBV24-1	.	TRBJ1-1	CATSDTYRAATDTEAFF
TRBV12-3/TRBV12-4	TRBD1	TRBJ1-1	CASSLRERGLNRGTTEAFF
TRBV20-1	TRBD1	TRBJ1-1	CSAPIWDRQNTEAFF
TRBV18	.	TRBJ2-7	CASSPLTGNYEQYF
TRBV18	TRBD2	TRBJ2-1	CASSPLAGGQNEQFF
TRBV20-1	.	TRBJ1-2	CSASGGVGYGYTF
TRBV4-1	TRBD1	TRBJ2-7	CASSQDGTGSGEQYF
TRBV20-1	.	TRBJ2-1	CSATGPGAYNEQFF
TRBV12-3/TRBV12-4	.	TRBJ1-1	CASSARAGQLIMNTEAFF
TRBV28	TRBD1	TRBJ1-5	CASTSGQDLGGPQHF
TRBV7-6	.	TRBJ1-6	CASSGGSSPLHF
TRBV7-2	TRBD1	TRBJ1-1	CASTPSGTENTEAFF
TRBV7-2	TRBD2	TRBJ2-5	CASSLVAAGGQETQYF
TRBV20-1	.	TRBJ2-3	CSARVVIADTQYF
TRBV19	TRBD1	TRBJ2-6	CASTGAAGANVLTF
TRBV11-2	.	TRBJ1-1	CASDTGNTEAFF
TRBV19	.	TRBJ1-4	CASSIDPGGATNEKLFF
TRBV18	.	TRBJ1-5	CASSPDRSGNQPQHF
TRBV4-1	.	TRBJ2-5	CASSQLGFGTQYF
TRBV9	.	TRBJ2-3	CASSPRVSGGLVADTQYF
TRBV12-3/TRBV12-4	TRBD1	TRBJ1-2	CASRLTGGMSYGYTF
TRBV7-6	TRBD2	TRBJ2-1	CASSQGQVLGLAGGEGSDNEQFF
TRBV28	.	TRBJ2-2	CASSFYGKAGELFF
TRBV7-2	TRBD1	TRBJ2-4	CASSLRRDRGLAKNIQYF
TRBV7-2	TRBD1	TRBJ1-2	CASSLAGTGGRGYTF
TRBV4-2	.	TRBJ1-4	CASSPAQTNEKLFF
TRBV7-9	.	TRBJ2-5	CASSLREGGTQYF
TRBV11-3	TRBD2	TRBJ2-4	CASSLAGRRGWGGNIQYF
TRBV7-6	.	TRBJ2-3	CASSRSRISDTQYF
TRBV7-2	.	TRBJ2-3	CASSLILSTDTQYF
TRBV6-2/TRBV6-3	TRBD2	TRBJ2-1	CASSYSTSGRARHNEQFF
TRBV19	TRBD1	TRBJ2-7	CASRETGSSYEQYF
TRBV12-3/TRBV12-4	.	TRBJ1-2	CASSLGTASSGYTF